This TCR beta chain is drawn from a study of T-cell reconstitution after alpha-beta-depleted transplantation in children. V lost 6 bases and J lost 8, with 22 bases in between. CDR3 length: 15 amino acids. This clonotype was observed once. What it binds is not known. For TCRbeta, the library was prepared with unique molecular identifiers. TCRdb reprocessed the PCR reads with MiXCR, giving one entry per CDR3 protein. The sample yields just over 950,000 distinct CDR3 sequences, about 29% seen once. Study-level points and caveats: By one year post-transplant, T-cell counts and diversity largely arose from T cells that were newly produced. Expanded graft clones, several hundred of them, were reportedly the source of alpha-beta T cells about two months after transplant. Surviving recipient T cells and thymic progenitors underlay high day-60 TCRbeta diversity in some patients.

The sample in question was PBMCs, mostly from graft donor cells, obtained 360 days after TCRalphabeta/CD19-depleted stem cell transplant. J is TRBJ1-1 and V is TRBV12-3 or TRBV12-4, with D possibly being TRBD1 (5 bases). The TCR comes from a boy under two years old who had a stem cell transplant for SCID, so the T cells may come from the graft donor. The CDR3 sequence is CASRAPGLRGREAFF. The CDR3 DNA reads as TGTGCCAGCAGAGCCCCGGGACTACGGGGCCGCGAAGCTTTCTTT.